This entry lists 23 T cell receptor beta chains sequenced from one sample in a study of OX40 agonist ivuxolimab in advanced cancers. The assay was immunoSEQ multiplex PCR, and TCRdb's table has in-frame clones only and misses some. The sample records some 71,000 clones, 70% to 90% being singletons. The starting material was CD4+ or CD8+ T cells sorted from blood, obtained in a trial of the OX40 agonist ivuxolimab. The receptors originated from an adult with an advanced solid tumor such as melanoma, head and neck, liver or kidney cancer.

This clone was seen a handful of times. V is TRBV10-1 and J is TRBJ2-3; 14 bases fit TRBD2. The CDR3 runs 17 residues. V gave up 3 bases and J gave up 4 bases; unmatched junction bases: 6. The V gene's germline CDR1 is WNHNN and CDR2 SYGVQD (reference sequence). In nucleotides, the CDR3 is TGCGCCAGCAGTGATCCTTTGGGACTAGCGGGGGCAGATACGCAGTATTTT. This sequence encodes CASSDPLGLAGADTQYF.

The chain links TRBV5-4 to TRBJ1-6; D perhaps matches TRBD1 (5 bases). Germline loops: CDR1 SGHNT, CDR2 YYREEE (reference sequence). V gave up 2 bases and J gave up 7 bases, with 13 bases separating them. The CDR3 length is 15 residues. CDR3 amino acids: CASSFGQGGNSPLHF. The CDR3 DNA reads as TGTGCCAGCAGCTTTGGCCAGGGAGGCAATTCACCCCTCCACTTT. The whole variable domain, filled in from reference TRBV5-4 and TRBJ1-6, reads ETGVTQSPTHLIKTRGQQVTLRCSSQSGHNTVSWYQQALGQGPQFIFQYYREEENGRGNFPPRFSGLQFPNYSSELNVNALELDDSALYLCASSFGQGGNSPLHFGNGTRLTVT.

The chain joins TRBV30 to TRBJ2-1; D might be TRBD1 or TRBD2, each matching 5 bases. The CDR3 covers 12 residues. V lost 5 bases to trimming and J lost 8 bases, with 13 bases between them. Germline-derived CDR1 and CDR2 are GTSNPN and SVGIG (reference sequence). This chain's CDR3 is CAWGDADHEQFF. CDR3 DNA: TGTGCCTGGGGGGACGCGGACCATGAGCAGTTCTTC.

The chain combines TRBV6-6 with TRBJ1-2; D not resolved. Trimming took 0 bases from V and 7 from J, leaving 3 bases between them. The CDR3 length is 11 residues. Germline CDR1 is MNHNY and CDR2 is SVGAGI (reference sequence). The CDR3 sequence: CASSYSLGYTF. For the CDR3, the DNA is TGTGCCAGCAGTTACTCGCTTGGCTACACCTTC.

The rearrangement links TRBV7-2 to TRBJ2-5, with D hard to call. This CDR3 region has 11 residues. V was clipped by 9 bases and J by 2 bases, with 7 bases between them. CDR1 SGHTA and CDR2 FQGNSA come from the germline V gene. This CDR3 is CASRAQETQYF. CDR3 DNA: TGTGCCAGTCGGGCGCAAGAGACCCAGTACTTC.

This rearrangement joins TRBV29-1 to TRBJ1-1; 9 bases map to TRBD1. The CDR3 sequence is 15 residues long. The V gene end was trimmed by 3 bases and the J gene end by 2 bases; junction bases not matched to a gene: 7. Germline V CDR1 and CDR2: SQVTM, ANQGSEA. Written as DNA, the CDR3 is TGCAGCGTTGATAATCCGGGACAGGGAAACACTGAAGCTTTCTTT. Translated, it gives CSVDNPGQGNTEAFF.

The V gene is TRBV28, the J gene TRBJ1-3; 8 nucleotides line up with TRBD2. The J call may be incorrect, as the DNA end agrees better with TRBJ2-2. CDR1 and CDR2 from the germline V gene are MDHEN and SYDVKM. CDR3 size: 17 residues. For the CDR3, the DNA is TGTGCCAGCATCCCCAACCCCGGGAGCGGGGGATCCGGGGAGCTGTTTTTT. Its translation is CASIPNPGSGGSGELFF.

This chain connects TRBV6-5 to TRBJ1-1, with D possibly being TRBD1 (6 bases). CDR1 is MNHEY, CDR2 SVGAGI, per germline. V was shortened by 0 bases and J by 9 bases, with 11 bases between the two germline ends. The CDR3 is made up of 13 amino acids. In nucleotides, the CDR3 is TGTGCCAGCAGTTACTCGGGACACGATAAAGCTTTCTTT. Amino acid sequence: CASSYSGHDKAFF.

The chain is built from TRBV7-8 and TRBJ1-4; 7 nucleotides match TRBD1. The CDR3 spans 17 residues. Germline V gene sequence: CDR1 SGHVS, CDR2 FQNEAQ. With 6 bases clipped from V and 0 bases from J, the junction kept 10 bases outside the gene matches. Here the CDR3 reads CASSTFGQVSTNEKLFF. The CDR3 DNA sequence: TGTGCCAGCAGTACTTTCGGACAGGTTTCAACTAATGAAAAACTGTTTTTT.

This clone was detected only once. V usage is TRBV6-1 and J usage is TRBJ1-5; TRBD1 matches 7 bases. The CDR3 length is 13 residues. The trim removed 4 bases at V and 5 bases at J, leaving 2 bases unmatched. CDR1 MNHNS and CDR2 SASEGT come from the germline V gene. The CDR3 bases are TGTGCCAGCAGTGTAACAGGGGATCAGCCCCAGCATTTT. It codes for CASSVTGDQPQHF.

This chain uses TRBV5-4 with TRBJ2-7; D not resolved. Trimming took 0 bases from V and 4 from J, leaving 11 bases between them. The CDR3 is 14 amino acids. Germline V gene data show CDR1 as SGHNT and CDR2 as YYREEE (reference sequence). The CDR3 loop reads CASSLDNTRYEQYF. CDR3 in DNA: TGTGCCAGCAGCTTGGATAACACCAGATACGAGCAGTACTTC.

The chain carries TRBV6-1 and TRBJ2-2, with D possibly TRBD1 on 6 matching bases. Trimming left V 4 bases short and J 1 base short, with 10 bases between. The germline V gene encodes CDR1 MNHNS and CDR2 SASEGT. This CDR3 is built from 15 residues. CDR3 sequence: CASSGGQRNTGELFF. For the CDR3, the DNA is TGTGCCAGCAGTGGTGGACAGAGGAACACCGGGGAGCTGTTTTTT.

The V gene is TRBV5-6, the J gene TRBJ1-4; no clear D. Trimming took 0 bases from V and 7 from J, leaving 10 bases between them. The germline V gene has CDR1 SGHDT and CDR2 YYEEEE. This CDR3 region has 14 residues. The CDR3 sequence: CASSLGRAAEKLFF. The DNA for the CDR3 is TGTGCCAGCAGCTTGGGTCGGGCGGCTGAAAAACTGTTTTTT.

The CDR3: CASSWESTDTQYF. DNA of the CDR3: TGTGCCAGCAGCTGGGAGAGCACAGATACGCAGTATTTT. V and J are TRBV5-4 and TRBJ2-3; possibly TRBD2 for D (5 bases). Germline V gene lookup returns CDR1 SGHNT and CDR2 YYREEE (reference sequence). V was cut by 3 bases and J by 0 bases, with 5 bases left in between. The CDR3 runs to 13 residues. The full variable domain, completed using reference TRBV5-4 and TRBJ2-3, is ETGVTQSPTHLIKTRGQQVTLRCSSQSGHNTVSWYQQALGQGPQFIFQYYREEENGRGNFPPRFSGLQFPNYSSELNVNALELDDSALYLCASSWESTDTQYFGPGTRLTVL.

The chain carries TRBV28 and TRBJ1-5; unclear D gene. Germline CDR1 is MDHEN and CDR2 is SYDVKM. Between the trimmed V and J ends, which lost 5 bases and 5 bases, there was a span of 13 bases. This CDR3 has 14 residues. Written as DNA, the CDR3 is TGTGCCAGCAGTCTACTAGACGGGGATCAGCCCCAGCATTTT. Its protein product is CASSLLDGDQPQHF.

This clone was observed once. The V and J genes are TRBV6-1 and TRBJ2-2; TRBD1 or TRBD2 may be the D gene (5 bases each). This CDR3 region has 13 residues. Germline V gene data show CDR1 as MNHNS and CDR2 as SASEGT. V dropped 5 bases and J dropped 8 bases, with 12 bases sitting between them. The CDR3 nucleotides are TGTGCCAGCAGTTCCCAGGGAGAAGGGGAGCTGTTTTTT. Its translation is CASSSQGEGELFF.

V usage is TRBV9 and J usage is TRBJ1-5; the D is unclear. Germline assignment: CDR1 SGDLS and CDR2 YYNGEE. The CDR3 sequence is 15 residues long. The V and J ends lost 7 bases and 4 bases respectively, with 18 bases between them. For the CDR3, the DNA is TGTGCCAGCCCCCAGAGCGTCCAAGTAAATCAGCCCCAGCATTTT. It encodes CASPQSVQVNQPQHF.

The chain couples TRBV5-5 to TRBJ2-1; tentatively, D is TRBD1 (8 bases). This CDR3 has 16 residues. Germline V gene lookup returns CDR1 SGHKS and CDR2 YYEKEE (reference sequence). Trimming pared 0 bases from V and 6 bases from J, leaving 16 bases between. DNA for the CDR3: TGTGCCAGCAGCTTGGGAACAGGGGGGGTCGGCAATGAGCAGTTCTTC. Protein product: CASSLGTGGVGNEQFF.

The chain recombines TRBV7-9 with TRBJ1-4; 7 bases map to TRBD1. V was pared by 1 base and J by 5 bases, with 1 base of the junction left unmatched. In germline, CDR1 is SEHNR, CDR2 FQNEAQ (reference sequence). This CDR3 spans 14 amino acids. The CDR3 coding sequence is TGTGCCAGCAGCTTAGAACAGGGGAATGAAAAACTGTTTTTT. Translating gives CASSLEQGNEKLFF. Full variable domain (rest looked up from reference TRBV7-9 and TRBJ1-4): DTGVSQNPRHKITKRGQNVTFRCDPISEHNRLYWYRQTLGQGPEFLTYFQNEAQLEKSRLLSDRFSAERPKGSFSTLEIQRTEQGDSAMYLCASSLEQGNEKLFFGSGTQLSVL.

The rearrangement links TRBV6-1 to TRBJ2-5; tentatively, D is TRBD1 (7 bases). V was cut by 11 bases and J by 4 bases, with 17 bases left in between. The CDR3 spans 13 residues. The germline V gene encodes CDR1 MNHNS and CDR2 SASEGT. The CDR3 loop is CAVRGDPRETQYF. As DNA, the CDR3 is TGTGCCGTCAGGGGGGACCCCAGAGAGACCCAGTACTTC.

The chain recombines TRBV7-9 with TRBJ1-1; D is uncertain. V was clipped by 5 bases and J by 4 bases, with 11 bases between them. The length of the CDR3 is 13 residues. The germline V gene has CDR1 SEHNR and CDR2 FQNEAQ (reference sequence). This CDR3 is CASSLGFGTEAFF. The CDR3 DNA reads TGTGCCAGCAGCCTGGGATTCGGCACTGAAGCTTTCTTT.

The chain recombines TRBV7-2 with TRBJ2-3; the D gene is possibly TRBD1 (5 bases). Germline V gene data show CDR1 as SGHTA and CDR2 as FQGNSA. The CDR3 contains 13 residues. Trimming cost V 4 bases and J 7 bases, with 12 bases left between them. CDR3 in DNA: TGTGCCAGCAGCTCCGGGCAGGGTAATACGCAGTATTTT. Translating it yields CASSSGQGNTQYF. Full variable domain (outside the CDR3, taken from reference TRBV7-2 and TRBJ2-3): GAGVSQSPSNKVTEKGKDVELRCDPISGHTALYWYRQSLGQGLEFLIYFQGNSAPDKSGLPSDRFSAERTGGSVSTLTIQRTQQEDSAVYLCASSSGQGNTQYFGPGTRLTVL.

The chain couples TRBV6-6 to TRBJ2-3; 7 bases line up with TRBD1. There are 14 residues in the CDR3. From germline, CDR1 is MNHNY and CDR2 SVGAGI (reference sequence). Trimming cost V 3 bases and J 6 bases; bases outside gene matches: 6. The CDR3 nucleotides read TGTGCCAGCAGTTATGGGACAGCGAGGGATACGCAGTATTTT. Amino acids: CASSYGTARDTQYF.